This passage covers 22 T cell receptor beta chains from one sample sequenced in a study of shared clonotypes between healthy human individuals. Generated by immunoSEQ multiplex PCR, the TCRdb table keeps only in-frame clones and is missing some. This table has hundreds of thousands of clones, around 72% appearing once. The material sequenced was memory CD4+ T cells sorted from blood. Documented subset: CD45RA-negative fraction. All receptors derive from a woman in her twenties or thirties in good health.

The chain links TRBV30 to TRBJ1-5; D not certain. The CDR3 sequence is 13 residues long. The V gene lost 1 base and the J gene lost 6 bases, with 10 bases spanning the gap. The germline CDR1 and CDR2 sequences are GTSNPN and SVGIG (reference sequence). The CDR3 sequence is CAWSGGVGQPQHF. CDR3 nucleotide sequence: TGTGCCTGGAGTGGCGGGGTTGGTCAGCCCCAGCATTTT.

As to this clone: This may stem from a read error, because a much larger clone lies one nucleotide away. This sequence joins TRBV11-2 and TRBJ2-7, with D uncertain. The V gene lost 1 base and the J gene lost 4 bases, with 2 bases spanning the gap. The CDR3 runs 11 residues. Germline CDR1 reads SGHAT; CDR2 reads FQNNGV. The CDR3, as DNA: TGTGCCAGCAGCTTAGTGTACGAGCAGTACTTC. This translates into CASSLVYEQYF.

The chain combines TRBV29-1 with TRBJ2-6, with D hard to call. The CDR3 runs to 16 residues. Between the trimmed V and J ends, which lost 1 base and 1 base, there was a span of 11 bases. Germline V gene data show CDR1 as SQVTM and CDR2 as ANQGSEA. The CDR3 loop reads CSVEGGPRSGANVLTF. The CDR3 DNA is TGCAGCGTTGAAGGTGGCCCTCGGTCTGGGGCCAACGTCCTGACTTTC.

V gene TRBV21-1 combines with J gene TRBJ2-3; the D call in the table, TRBD1, was not verified against the DNA. TRBV21-1 is a documented pseudogene. The length of the CDR3 is 14 residues. This CDR3 is CASSKDHRADGQYF. In DNA, the CDR3 is TGTGCCAGCAGCAAAGATCACAGGGCGGACGGGCAGTATTTT.

The chain carries TRBV18 and TRBJ1-5, with 7 bases that match TRBD1. The J segment lost 6 bases and the V segment lost 6 bases, leaving 5 bases of the junction unmatched. CDR3 length equals 13 residues. CDR1 is KGHSH, CDR2 LQKENI, per germline. The CDR3 sequence: CASSTGEGQPQHF. DNA for the CDR3: TGTGCCAGCTCTACAGGGGAGGGTCAGCCCCAGCATTTT.

The V call is TRBV6-5, the J call TRBJ1-5, with 7 nucleotides matching TRBD1. J lost 7 bases, V lost 4 bases, and 7 bases had no gene match. Germline values: CDR1 MNHEY, CDR2 SVGAGI. This CDR3 comprises 14 residues. The CDR3 sequence is CASSLTGREQPQHF. Written as DNA, the CDR3 is TGTGCCAGCAGTTTGACAGGGAGAGAACAGCCCCAGCATTTT.

This chain uses TRBV6-5 with TRBJ1-1; TRBD1 agrees at 10 bases. Germline V gene lookup returns CDR1 MNHEY and CDR2 SVGAGI. The CDR3 loop spans 15 amino acids. J gave up 4 bases and V 5 bases, and 7 bases lay outside the gene matches. The CDR3 protein is CASSLGDRGRTEAFF. CDR3 nucleotide sequence: TGTGCCAGCAGTCTGGGGGACAGGGGACGCACTGAAGCTTTCTTT.

V is TRBV13 and J is TRBJ2-1; D gene ambiguous. Trimming pared 5 bases from V and 7 bases from J, leaving 9 bases between. This CDR3 has 12 amino acids. Germline values: CDR1 PRHDT, CDR2 FYEKMQ (reference sequence). CDR3 in DNA: TGTGCCAGCAGCCCTGGCTTAAATGAGCAGTTCTTC. Its protein product is CASSPGLNEQFF.

This chain joins TRBV11-2 and TRBJ2-7; D gene ambiguous. V was cut by 7 bases and J by 6 bases, with 10 bases left in between. Germline assignment: CDR1 SGHAT and CDR2 FQNNGV. This CDR3 contains 11 residues. Written as DNA, the CDR3 is TGTGCCAGCATCGATGGGGTCGAGCAGTACTTC. It translates to CASIDGVEQYF. The whole variable domain, filled in from reference TRBV11-2 and TRBJ2-7, reads EAGVAQSPRYKIIEKRQSVAFWCNPISGHATLYWYQQILGQGPKLLIQFQNNGVVDDSQLPKDRFSAERLKGVDSTLKIQPAKLEDSAVYLCASIDGVEQYFGPGTRLTVT.

The chain couples TRBV18 to TRBJ1-1; no definite D call. V gave up 2 bases and J gave up 8 bases, with 9 bases separating them. The CDR3 totals 12 residues. The V gene's germline CDR1 is KGHSH and CDR2 LQKENI. The CDR3 is CASSPFPGEAFF. The CDR3 DNA sequence: TGTGCCAGCTCACCATTTCCAGGAGAAGCTTTCTTT.

The V gene is TRBV11-2, the J gene TRBJ2-5, with D uncertain. Germline CDR1 reads SGHAT; CDR2 reads FQNNGV. The CDR3 sequence is 14 residues long. The V end was cut by 1 base, the J end by 0 bases, with 6 bases between. The CDR3: CASSLAQYQETQYF. In DNA, the CDR3 is TGTGCCAGCAGCTTAGCACAGTACCAAGAGACCCAGTACTTC.

V and J are TRBV7-8 and TRBJ2-7, with unresolved D. Per germline, CDR1 SGHVS and CDR2 FQNEAQ. This CDR3 spans 14 amino acids. V was pared by 1 base and J by 0 bases, with 7 bases between. The CDR3 bases are TGTGCCAGCAGCTTAGATACTATCTCCTACGAGCAGTACTTC. Translated: CASSLDTISYEQYF.

Of note for this clone: A much bigger clone sits one base away, suggesting this may be a read error. Different DNA sequences within this sample yield the same CDR3. The rearrangement joins TRBV28 to TRBJ1-2; D is uncertain. Germline V gene sequence: CDR1 MDHEN, CDR2 SYDVKM. Trimming left V 6 bases short and J 3 bases short, with 8 bases between. This CDR3 is built from 12 residues. The DNA for the CDR3 is TGTGCCAGCAGCTTAAGGGACTATGGCTACACCTTC. It encodes CASSLRDYGYTF.

The J gene is TRBJ2-2, the V gene TRBV10-1; 7 nucleotides match TRBD1. The CDR3 totals 14 residues. CDR1 is WNHNN, CDR2 SYGVQD, per germline (reference sequence). J was trimmed by 3 bases and V by 6 bases; bases with no gene match: 4. CDR3 amino acids: CASRTGSDTGELFF. The DNA of the CDR3 is TGCGCCAGCAGGACAGGGTCGGACACCGGGGAGCTGTTTTTT.

Details on this clone: Within the sample, other DNA sequences also encode this same CDR3. This chain connects TRBV29-1 to TRBJ2-3; D remains ambiguous. This CDR3 is 12 amino acids long. CDR1 and CDR2 from the germline V gene are SQVTM and ANQGSEA. Trimming shortened V by 3 bases and J by 2 bases, and 6 bases separated the two germline ends. The CDR3 here is CSVDGSTDTQYF. Written as DNA, the CDR3 is TGCAGCGTTGACGGGTCCACAGATACGCAGTATTTT.

J is TRBJ2-2 and V is TRBV7-2; D gene unclear. The CDR3 has 16 amino acids. V lost 1 base and J lost 7, with 16 bases in between. Germline V gene data show CDR1 as SGHTA and CDR2 as FQGNSA. The CDR3 DNA follows: TGTGCCAGCAGCTTAGAATCGAGCTTGTACAGCGGGGAGCTGTTTTTT. Its protein product is CASSLESSLYSGELFF.

The chain links TRBV28 to TRBJ1-4; TRBD1 agrees at 7 bases. V lost 5 bases and J lost 17; bases outside the gene matches: 14. The CDR3 consists of 13 residues. Germline CDR1 MDHEN, CDR2 SYDVKM. In DNA form, the CDR3 reads TGTGCCAGCAGTCTATCCTCGACAGGGTATTGTTTTTTT. Its translation is CASSLSSTGYCFF.

This sequence joins TRBV28 and TRBJ2-7; 8 positions match TRBD2. Germline V gene sequence: CDR1 MDHEN, CDR2 SYDVKM. This CDR3 is built from 14 residues. J was trimmed by 2 bases and V by 3 bases; bases with no gene match: 3. The CDR3 bases are TGTGCCAGCAGTTTCACGGGAGGGACCTACGAGCAGTACTTC. Translated: CASSFTGGTYEQYF.

Of note for this clone: This CDR3 is also generated by other DNA sequences in the sample. V is TRBV10-1 and J is TRBJ2-6, with D unresolved. Trimming shortened V by 4 bases and J by 0 bases, and 7 bases separated the two germline ends. There are 15 residues in the CDR3. Germline V gene sequence: CDR1 WNHNN, CDR2 SYGVQD (reference sequence). The CDR3 sequence is CASSGGSSGANVLTF. For the CDR3, the DNA is TGCGCCAGCAGTGGGGGATCCTCTGGGGCCAACGTCCTGACTTTC.

The J gene is TRBJ2-7, the V gene TRBV6-1; weak D call: TRBD2 (5 bases). In germline, CDR1 is MNHNS, CDR2 SASEGT. The CDR3 runs 15 residues. The V gene lost 3 bases and the J gene lost 0 bases, with 12 bases spanning the gap. CDR3 nucleotide sequence: TGTGCCAGCAGTGATCCCAGCGGAGTCTCCTACGAGCAGTACTTC. It encodes CASSDPSGVSYEQYF.

V usage is TRBV7-8 and J usage is TRBJ2-3; TRBD2 matches 7 bases. V shed 5 bases and J 0 bases; nucleotides not matched to a gene: 2. Looked up from germline, CDR1 is SGHVS and CDR2 is FQNEAQ. The CDR3 runs to 14 residues. As DNA, the CDR3 is TGTGCCAGCAGCCCCGGGGGGAGCACAGATACGCAGTATTTT. It encodes CASSPGGSTDTQYF.

The V and J genes are TRBV6-1 and TRBJ1-4; D is possibly TRBD1 (6 bases). Germline CDR1 is MNHNS and CDR2 is SASEGT. CDR3 size: 13 residues. V was pared by 5 bases and J by 6 bases, with 10 bases between. For the CDR3, the DNA is TGTGCCAGCAGTCTGGGGGCGTATGAAAAACTGTTTTTT. This encodes CASSLGAYEKLFF.